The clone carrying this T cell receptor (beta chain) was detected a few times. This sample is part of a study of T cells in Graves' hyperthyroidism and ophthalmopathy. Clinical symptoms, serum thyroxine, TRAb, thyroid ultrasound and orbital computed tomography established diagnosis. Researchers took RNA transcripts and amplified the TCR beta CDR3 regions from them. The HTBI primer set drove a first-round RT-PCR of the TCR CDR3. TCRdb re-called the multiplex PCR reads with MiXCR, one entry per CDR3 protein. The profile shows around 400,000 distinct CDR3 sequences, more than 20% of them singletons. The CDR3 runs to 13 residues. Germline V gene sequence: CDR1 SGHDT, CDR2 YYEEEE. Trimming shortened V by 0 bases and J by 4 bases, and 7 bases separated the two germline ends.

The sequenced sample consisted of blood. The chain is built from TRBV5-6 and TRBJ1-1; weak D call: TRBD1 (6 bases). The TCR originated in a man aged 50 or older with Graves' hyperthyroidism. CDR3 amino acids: CASSLDRATEAFF. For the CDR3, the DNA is TGTGCCAGCAGCTTGGACAGGGCCACTGAAGCTTTCTTT.